This T cell receptor (beta chain) was captured by sequencing in a study of blood T cell repertoires in COVID-19. The V gene lost 5 bases and the J gene lost 0 bases, with 8 bases spanning the gap. Germline V gene data show CDR1 as SNHLY and CDR2 as FYNNEI. The length of the CDR3 is 13 residues. Produced via immunoSEQ multiplex PCR; TCRdb's table is partial and in-frame only. The table lists approximately 190,000 clones, approximately 80% of them singletons. V usage is TRBV2 and J usage is TRBJ2-7; perhaps TRBD1 as D (5 bases). The receptor was isolated from a man between 60 and 75 years old with acute or convalescent COVID-19. Sequences were obtained from peripheral blood. CDR3 sequence: CASSMQGSYEQYF. CDR3 sequence (DNA): TGTGCCAGCAGTATGCAGGGCTCCTACGAGCAGTACTTC.